The 3 T cell receptor beta chains reported below all come from one sample, sequenced in a study of blood T cell repertoires in COVID-19. The repertoire was sequenced with immunoSEQ multiplex PCR; TCRdb's copy has only in-frame clones and lacks some. The data show roughly 35,000 clones, with around 87% seen just once and approximately 47% held by the top ten. Sequenced: peripheral blood. All receptors come from a human donor in a cohort sampled during active COVID-19.

The V gene is TRBV7-9, the J gene TRBJ2-2, with 9 bases lining up with TRBD1. The CDR3 sequence is 15 residues long. The junction had 6 bases not matched to a gene; V was cut back by 7 bases and J by 3 bases. The germline V gene encodes CDR1 SEHNR and CDR2 FQNEAQ (reference sequence). Here the CDR3 DNA reads TGTGCCAGCACCCCCGGGACAGGGTACACCGGGGAGCTGTTTTTT. It codes for CASTPGTGYTGELFF. The entire variable domain, with the rest obtained from reference TRBV7-9 and TRBJ2-2, is as follows: DTGVSQNPRHKITKRGQNVTFRCDPISEHNRLYWYRQTLGQGPEFLTYFQNEAQLEKSRLLSDRFSAERPKGSFSTLEIQRTEQGDSAMYLCASTPGTGYTGELFFGEGSRLTVL.

The chain carries TRBV14 and TRBJ2-7; 13 bases are shared with TRBD2. V was pared by 4 bases and J by 6 bases, with 6 bases of the junction left unmatched. This CDR3 has 15 amino acids. CDR1 is SGHDN, CDR2 FVKESK, per germline. DNA for the CDR3: TGTGCCAGCAGCCTACGGACTAGCGGGGGTGCCGAGCAGTACTTC. It codes for CASSLRTSGGAEQYF.

This clone was seen more than once but under ten times. The chain is built from TRBV7-9 and TRBJ2-2; D may be TRBD2 (6 bases). The CDR3 is 14 residues long. Deletions cut 8 bases from V and 6 bases from J, with 16 bases between. Germline assignment: CDR1 SEHNR and CDR2 FQNEAQ (reference sequence). The CDR3 DNA sequence: TGTGCCAGCCTGCCAGGGAGGTTCGCCGGGGAGCTGTTTTTT. Translating it yields CASLPGRFAGELFF.